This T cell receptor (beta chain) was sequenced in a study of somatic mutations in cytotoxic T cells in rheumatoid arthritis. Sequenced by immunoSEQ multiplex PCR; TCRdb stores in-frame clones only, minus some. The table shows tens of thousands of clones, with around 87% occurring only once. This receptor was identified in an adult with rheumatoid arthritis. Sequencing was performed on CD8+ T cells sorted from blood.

The chain's CDR3 is CASFFKGSSYNEQFF. CDR3 nucleotide sequence: TGTGCCAGCTTTTTTAAGGGCAGCTCCTACAATGAGCAGTTCTTC. The chain links TRBV27 to TRBJ2-1; no firm D call. V was clipped by 8 bases and J by 0 bases, with 14 bases between them. CDR1 is MNHEY, CDR2 SMNVEV, per germline (reference sequence). This CDR3 spans 15 amino acids.